This T cell receptor (beta chain) was obtained from a study of T cell responses to AZD1222 COVID-19 vaccine (dated by TCRdb to the early 2020s). The study in broad terms: TCR sequencing was performed for over 230 trial participants, of whom approximately 200 were given two doses of AZD1222 and roughly 25 were given two doses of MenACWY control vaccine. Trial participants were enrolled by age into subgroups of 18-55, 56-69 and 70-plus years, and roughly 150, 30 and 60 TCR-sequenced participants, respectively, were included in these subgroups.

The germline ends are 10 bases apart after V is trimmed by 1 base and J by 10 bases. The CDR3 numbers 12 residues from cysteine through phenylalanine. Here the CDR3 DNA is all that survives: 36 bases in frame from base 1. The study at large found these results: In the small 56-69-year group, the increase in depth fell short of significance, most likely because of low power. Conclusions about previously exposed vaccinees are limited because only a handful of AZD1222 recipients were SARS-CoV-2 seropositive at baseline. Most participants were white British and females outnumbered males, and the authors suggested that clonal diversity may have been underestimated. CD4 TCRs associated with the vaccine covered the entire spike protein, and the dominant responses were in regions 160-218 and 743-854. Because no day 14 peak-response samples were available, the repertoires could be characterized only after the peak T cell response. Spike-specific TCR breadth and depth rose significantly after two AZD1222 doses compared with day 0 and with MenACWY recipients. Reportedly, close to half of the unique spike-specific TCRs recognized epitopes lying outside the regions that are mutated in the B.1.351 and B.1.1.7 variants.

The sample's time point label, decoded: about 28 days (+/-7) after the second vaccine dose. AZD1222 recipients with second doses at about 4 weeks or about 12 weeks were pooled, because spike-specific TCR depth and breadth did not differ between schedules. Samples from vaccinated people were obtained from the UK trials COV001 and COV002, which included a single-blind randomized controlled phase 2/3 trial of AZD1222 (ChAdOx1 nCoV-19) in healthy adults. For TCRbeta chain sequencing, PBMC samples were collected from trial participants at day 0 and at day 28 after the second dose. The CDR3 regions of human TCRbeta chains were analyzed by immunosequencing. In the paper's pipeline: TCRs in the repertoires were compared against a reference library of SARS-CoV-2-specific TCRs that had been generated with the MIRA antigen-specificity platform. Breadth meant the fraction of unique TCRs that were SARS-CoV-2-associated, whereas depth meant the fraction of total T cells that were SARS-CoV-2-associated. Using the MIRA data, each spike-specific TCR was mapped to the spike region that the TCR reacts to and placed in a CD4 or CD8 class. Log10-transformed breadth and depth values were compared by one-way ANOVA with Sidak's multiple comparisons tests. TCRdb limited this immuneACCESS table to in-frame rearrangements with V and J called. A share of clones is missing; checked studies link under half to unresolved V genes, and the rest is unexplained. That table furnishes V, J and clone size, whereas the DNA furnished D and trimming. The sample table records approximately 150,000 clones; roughly 92% of these occur just once. The biggest ten clones account for about 4.6% of the sample.

Regarding this clone: It has no known antigen specificity. Nothing much larger sits one base from this clone, and base qualities are not available.

This sequence was found in an adult who received the AZD1222 COVID-19 vaccine. Sequenced here: peripheral blood, sampled 28 days after the second AZD1222 dose. The chain employs TRBV12-3 or TRBV12-4 and TRBJ1-1; the D region possibly corresponds to TRBD1 (5 bases align). This receptor carries the CDR3 CASSLGQLGAFF. The bases read TGTGCCAGCAGTTTAGGACAGTTAGGAGCTTTCTTT.